This TCR beta chain was captured in a study of T cell repertoires in cytomegalovirus infection. About the study: Matching HLA type, along with CMV infection, was indicated by public TCR beta signatures. The study, taken as a whole, reports: HLA-C-restricted CMV-specific TCR beta clonotypes prevailed in the ex vivo response.

In TCRdb, the reads were re-called with MiXCR into one record per CDR3 protein. The top ten clones hold roughly 40% of a sample with about 110,000 distinct CDR3 sequences, about 30% of them seen once. The CDR3 is 14 residues long. CDR1 and CDR2 from the germline V gene are MNHEY and SMNVEV (reference sequence). Trimming pared 5 bases from V and 2 bases from J, leaving 12 bases between. This clonotype was seen a few times. Its antigen is currently unknown. The sequenced sample was CD8+ T cells from cultured PBMCs, obtained from culture after CMV antigen stimulation. The sequence was collected from a human donor in good health (CMV status not recorded). Some clones in this sample may be carry-over from other donors' samples. The genes are TRBV27 and TRBJ1-2; D is unclear. The CDR3 coding sequence is TGTGCCAGCAGTCCAACGGGTCAAAACTATGGCTACACCTTC. It is translated as CASSPTGQNYGYTF.